These 7 T cell receptor beta chains share one sample of origin, sequenced in a study of T cell clonality in common variable immunodeficiency. The method was immunoSEQ multiplex PCR; TCRdb's version includes in-frame clones alone and lacks a portion of them. Listed for the sample are roughly 55,000 clones, none seen a single time. The specimen was peripheral blood mononuclear cells. These receptor sequences come from a person aged 18 to 75 in good health.

This clone was picked up many times. Coverage ceases 3 residues before the CDR3 finishes, and the germline J gene fills in the end. The chain joins TRBV7-8 to TRBJ2-3; D gene unclear. Germline V gene lookup returns CDR1 SGHVS and CDR2 FQNEAQ. This CDR3 spans 11 amino acids. The V end lost 4 bases, the J end lost 6 bases, and 5 bases lay between the germline ends. This CDR3 is CASSSMDTQYF. CDR3 DNA, as far as it was read: TGTGCCAGCAGCTCCATGGATACG.

In this sample, this clone turned up a few times. The read ends 3 residues early relative to the CDR3; the germline J gene fills the gap. The chain links TRBV20-1 to TRBJ2-7; no clear D gene. CDR1 and CDR2 from the germline V gene are DFQATT and SNEGSKA (reference sequence). V was cut by 0 bases and J by 0 bases, with 9 bases left in between. The CDR3 is made up of 14 amino acids. The CDR3 sequence: CSARDNHYSYEQYF. The sequenced CDR3 bases are TGCAGTGCTAGAGATAACCACTACTCCTACGAG.

This clone was found many times. The read is 3 residues too short to cover the CDR3 end, so that end is filled in from the germline J gene. The V call is TRBV2, the J call TRBJ2-2, with 10 positions matching TRBD2. This CDR3 is built from 16 residues. V was pared by 11 bases and J by 1 base, with 10 bases of the junction left unmatched. Germline CDR1 reads SNHLY; CDR2 reads FYNNEI. This CDR3 reads CAGMVLAGLNTGELFF. Partial CDR3 DNA: TGTGCCGGGATGGTACTAGCGGGGTTGAACACCGGGGAG.

In this sample, this clone turned up many times. The CDR3 goes on 3 residues after the read ends, and that part is filled in from the germline J gene. The chain has TRBV19 and TRBJ2-1; 16 bases map to TRBD2. Germline V gene lookup returns CDR1 LNHDA and CDR2 SQIVND (reference sequence). This CDR3 comprises 16 residues. V lost 7 bases and J lost 5; bases outside the gene matches: 5. CDR3 region: CASIEGLAGGDNEQFF. The CDR3 bases that were read are TGTGCCAGTATCGAGGGACTAGCGGGAGGGGACAATGAG.

At least ten counts were recorded for this clone. The read ends 3 residues before the CDR3 terminus; that terminus is restored from the germline J gene. The chain is built from TRBV2 and TRBJ2-5, with TRBD1 identical over 8 bases. The CDR3 loop spans 12 amino acids. The germline V gene encodes CDR1 SNHLY and CDR2 FYNNEI. V shed 8 bases and J 4 bases; nucleotides not matched to a gene: 3. CDR3 bases read: TGTGCCAGCGGACAGGGACTAGAGACC. This codes for CASGQGLET. The full CDR3 protein reads CASGQGLETQYF.

In this sample, this clone turned up many times. The sequenced fragment ends 3 residues before the CDR3 boundary, so the rest is inferred from the germline J gene. The chain has TRBV7-9 and TRBJ2-1, with 9 bases aligning to TRBD1. V lost 1 base to trimming and J lost 4 bases; unmatched junction nucleotides: 2. Per the germline V gene, CDR1 is SEHNR and CDR2 is FQNEAQ (reference sequence). The CDR3 is 15 residues long. CDR3 protein: CASSLGTGVYNEQFF. Partial CDR3 DNA: TGTGCCAGCAGCTTAGGGACAGGGGTATACAATGAG.

This clone was seen repeatedly, ten times or more. The sequenced part of the CDR3 DNA is TGTGCCAGCAGCCTCGAAGGTTGGCAGGGGCAAAAA. Protein: CASSLEGWQGQK. The CDR3 as a whole reads CASSLEGWQGQKLFF. The V gene is TRBV7-9, the J gene TRBJ1-4; TRBD1 is a possible D gene (6 bases). The read terminates 3 residues ahead of where the CDR3 ends, so the germline J gene completes it. Trimming left V 5 bases short and J 9 bases short, with 19 bases between. The germline V gene encodes CDR1 SEHNR and CDR2 FQNEAQ (reference sequence). CDR3 size: 15 residues.